One and the same sample provided the 30 T cell receptor beta chains below, sequenced in a study of CD8+ T cells in alopecia areata. Treatment in this sample: oral pan-JAK inhibitor, 5-10 mg twice daily. cDNA serving as the sequencing template came from extracted, reverse transcribed RNA. Generated by immunoSEQ multiplex PCR, the TCRdb table keeps only in-frame clones and is missing some. The sample carries 130,000 or so clones, over 60% recorded once. The sample was CD4+ T cells sorted from blood, taken at week 4, from a patient treated with tofacitinib. The receptors come from a human donor with alopecia areata.

The V gene is TRBV23-1, the J gene TRBJ2-1, with D hard to call. TRBV23-1 is an ORF, with its function uncertain. The CDR3 runs to 12 residues. V dropped 3 bases and J dropped 4 bases, with 4 bases sitting between them. The CDR3 region has the DNA TGCGCCAGCAGTCATCCTTACAATGAGCAGTTCTTC. Protein: CASSHPYNEQFF.

V usage is TRBV30 and J usage is TRBJ2-5, with a weak D call TRBD1 (5 bases). In germline, CDR1 is GTSNPN, CDR2 SVGIG (reference sequence). The CDR3 length is 16 residues. V gave up 0 bases and J gave up 5 bases, with 19 bases separating them. CDR3 in amino acids: CAWSVRSGHRMETQYF. The CDR3 bases are TGTGCCTGGAGTGTACGGTCAGGACATCGGATGGAGACCCAGTACTTC.

Only one count was recorded for this clone. The chain has TRBV28 and TRBJ2-5, with D maybe TRBD2 (6 bases). This CDR3 is 15 amino acids long. Germline values: CDR1 MDHEN, CDR2 SYDVKM. Trimming removed 1 base at V and 5 bases at J, with 14 bases between. This CDR3 reads CASSLLGQGLETQYF. In nucleotides, the CDR3 is TGTGCCAGCAGTTTATTAGGGCAGGGACTGGAGACCCAGTACTTC. Combining the CDR3 with reference TRBV28 and TRBJ2-5 gives the whole variable domain DVKVTQSSRYLVKRTGEKVFLECVQDMDHENMFWYRQDPGLGLRLIYFSYDVKMKEKGDIPEGYSVSREKKERFSLILESASTNQTSMYLCASSLLGQGLETQYFGPGTRLLVL.

The chain combines TRBV10-3 with TRBJ2-5; D is unresolved. Trimming shortened V by 3 bases and J by 5 bases, and 13 bases separated the two germline ends. The CDR3 extends over 14 amino acids. Germline V CDR1 and CDR2: ENHRY, SYGVKD. The chain's CDR3 is CAISDPRIRETQYF. CDR3 DNA sequence: TGTGCCATCAGTGATCCCCGGATAAGGGAGACCCAGTACTTC.

The V gene is TRBV28, the J gene TRBJ1-5; possibly TRBD1 for D (6 bases). The CDR3 has 15 residues. Per the germline V gene, CDR1 is MDHEN and CDR2 is SYDVKM. Deletions cut 2 bases from V and 2 bases from J, with 10 bases between. The CDR3 loop is CASSLRGKGNQPQHF. The CDR3 bases are TGTGCCAGCAGTTTAAGGGGGAAGGGCAATCAGCCCCAGCATTTT.

This clone was picked up one time. The J gene is TRBJ2-1, the V gene TRBV7-9; D is unclear. The CDR3 runs to 12 residues. Trimming stripped 1 base from V and 12 bases from J, with 10 bases between. The germline V gene encodes CDR1 SEHNR and CDR2 FQNEAQ (reference sequence). Written as DNA, the CDR3 is TGTGCCAGCAGCTTAGTCCCGGGTGGGCAGTTCTTC. Protein: CASSLVPGGQFF.

This rearrangement joins TRBV2 to TRBJ2-1, with D uncertain. The V end was cut by 6 bases, the J end by 3 bases, with 3 bases between. The germline CDR1 and CDR2 sequences are SNHLY and FYNNEI. The CDR3 loop spans 11 amino acids. The DNA for the CDR3 is TGTGCCAGCAGGCTCTACAATGAGCAGTTCTTC. Translating it yields CASRLYNEQFF.

This chain connects TRBV6-5 to TRBJ1-1, with D hard to call. The CDR3 totals 12 residues. Looked up from germline, CDR1 is MNHEY and CDR2 is SVGAGI. V lost 2 bases and J 11 bases, leaving 12 bases between the germline ends. The CDR3 bases are TGTGCCAGCAGTTACAGGAATGGATCTGCTTTCTTT. Its translation: CASSYRNGSAFF.

The chain joins TRBV29-1 to TRBJ1-4, with a tentative D call TRBD1 (5 bases). The CDR3 length is 13 residues. Germline assignment: CDR1 SQVTM and CDR2 ANQGSEA. The V end lost 4 bases, the J end lost 3 bases, and 9 bases lay between the germline ends. CDR3 residues: CSVAGLANEKLFF. CDR3 DNA: TGCAGCGTTGCGGGGCTCGCTAATGAAAAACTGTTTTTT.

The chain uses TRBV7-2 and TRBJ2-1; 9 bases align to TRBD2. Unmatched junction bases numbered 7, after V lost 5 bases and J lost 11 bases. The CDR3 runs 13 residues. Germline V CDR1 and CDR2: SGHTA, FQGNSA. The DNA of the CDR3 is TGTGCCAGCAGCGGGGGAGCTAGCGGGAAGCAGTTCTTC. Its protein is CASSGGASGKQFF.

The chain couples TRBV28 to TRBJ2-7; D not resolved. Germline lookup yields CDR1 MDHEN and CDR2 SYDVKM. This CDR3 is 11 amino acids long. Trimming took off 5 bases at V and 5 bases at J, with 7 bases between the two ends. The CDR3 is CASSPRHEQYF. The CDR3 DNA reads TGTGCCAGCAGTCCCCGCCACGAGCAGTACTTC. The full variable domain, with the rest looked up from reference TRBV28 and TRBJ2-7, is DVKVTQSSRYLVKRTGEKVFLECVQDMDHENMFWYRQDPGLGLRLIYFSYDVKMKEKGDIPEGYSVSREKKERFSLILESASTNQTSMYLCASSPRHEQYFGPGTRLTVT.

This clone occurred many times. DNA of the CDR3: TGTGCCAGCAGCATCGGGACAGGGAACACTGAAGCTTTCTTT. Encoded protein: CASSIGTGNTEAFF. The V and J genes are TRBV7-3 and TRBJ1-1; 8 bases are shared with TRBD1. Trimming took 5 bases from V and 1 from J; bases not matched to a gene: 3. This CDR3 is built from 14 residues. Germline V CDR1 and CDR2: SGHTA, FQGTGA. Full variable domain (missing parts from reference TRBV7-3 and TRBJ1-1): GAGVSQTPSNKVTEKGKYVELRCDPISGHTALYWYRQSLGQGPEFLIYFQGTGAADDSGLPNDRFFAVRPEGSVSTLKIQRTERGDSAVYLCASSIGTGNTEAFFGQGTRLTVV.

V and J are TRBV30 and TRBJ1-1, with unresolved D. This CDR3 has 13 residues. Trimming took off 0 bases at V and 3 bases at J, with 8 bases between the two ends. CDR1 and CDR2 (germline): GTSNPN, SVGIG (reference sequence). The DNA of the CDR3 is TGTGCCTGGAGTGTATTCAGGTACACTGAAGCTTTCTTT. Translating gives CAWSVFRYTEAFF.

This clone was counted only a few times. The genes are TRBV7-3 and TRBJ2-1; maybe TRBD2 (6 bases). The V end lost 4 bases, the J end lost 12 bases, and 22 bases lay between the germline ends. Germline V gives CDR1 SGHTA, CDR2 FQGTGA. CDR3 size: 15 residues. For the CDR3, the DNA is TGTGCCAGCAGCTCCGGGGCGGGGCACTTTCTCGGGCAGTTCTTC. Translation: CASSSGAGHFLGQFF.

This clone has only a few counts. The chain couples TRBV29-1 to TRBJ1-1; tentatively, D is TRBD1 (6 bases). This CDR3 comprises 14 residues. Germline values: CDR1 SQVTM, CDR2 ANQGSEA. V was clipped by 2 bases and J by 1 base, with 11 bases between them. The chain's CDR3 is CSVEQGRANTEAFF. The CDR3 nucleotides are TGCAGCGTTGAACAGGGGCGAGCGAACACTGAAGCTTTCTTT.

This chain connects TRBV18 to TRBJ2-1; D is uncertain. This CDR3 contains 17 residues. Looked up from germline, CDR1 is KGHSH and CDR2 is LQKENI. Trimming pared 6 bases from V and 3 bases from J, leaving 21 bases between. The CDR3 DNA follows: TGTGCCAGCTCGACGGCCCCGGTTGGGCAGTTCTACAATGAGCAGTTCTTC. Protein sequence: CASSTAPVGQFYNEQFF. Variable domain in full (rest from reference TRBV18 and TRBJ2-1): NAGVMQNPRHLVRRRGQEARLRCSPMKGHSHVYWYRQLPEEGLKFMVYLQKENIIDESGMPKERFSAEFPKEGPSILRIQQVVRGDSAAYFCASSTAPVGQFYNEQFFGPGTRLTVL.

This chain connects TRBV6-6 to TRBJ1-1; D unclear. Trimming stripped 7 bases from V and 3 bases from J, with 18 bases between. The CDR3 runs to 15 residues. Per germline, CDR1 MNHNY and CDR2 SVGAGI (reference sequence). The CDR3 loop is CASNRAAVSDTEAFF. DNA for the CDR3: TGTGCCAGCAATAGGGCGGCGGTGAGCGACACTGAAGCTTTCTTT.

The chain joins TRBV29-1 to TRBJ1-1; D unclear. The CDR3 extends over 12 amino acids. Per the germline V gene, CDR1 is SQVTM and CDR2 is ANQGSEA. V lost 6 bases, J lost 3 bases, and 11 bases lay in between. DNA of the CDR3: TGCAGCGTGTCCGGAGGCGACACTGAAGCTTTCTTT. It is translated as CSVSGGDTEAFF.

The DNA of the CDR3 is TGTGCCAGTAACACGGGTGTGGCCATTCAGTACTTC. This sequence encodes CASNTGVAIQYF. The chain is built from TRBV19 and TRBJ2-4; D uncertain. V was cut by 7 bases and J by 9 bases, with 13 bases left in between. The germline V gene has CDR1 LNHDA and CDR2 SQIVND (reference sequence). CDR3 length: 12 amino acids.

In this sample, this clone turned up once. The chain recombines TRBV7-2 with TRBJ2-3, with D maybe TRBD2 (5 bases). Per germline, CDR1 SGHTA and CDR2 FQGNSA. The V end lost 5 bases, the J end lost 10 bases, and 16 bases lay between the germline ends. The CDR3 covers 13 residues. The CDR3, as DNA: TGTGCCAGCAGCCTCCTGGAGGCGGGCTCGCAGTATTTT. This codes for CASSLLEAGSQYF.

This chain joins TRBV28 and TRBJ2-7; D unclear. The CDR3 length is 12 residues. Trimming shortened V by 3 bases and J by 3 bases, and 6 bases separated the two germline ends. Germline CDR1 and CDR2: MDHEN and SYDVKM. The CDR3 reads CASSFRVYEQYF. CDR3 nucleotides: TGTGCCAGCAGTTTTCGAGTCTACGAGCAGTACTTC.

The gene calls are TRBV28 and TRBJ1-2; no clear D gene. V lost 3 bases and J 5 bases, leaving 13 bases between the germline ends. The CDR3 spans 14 residues. Germline V gene lookup returns CDR1 MDHEN and CDR2 SYDVKM. The DNA of the CDR3 is TGTGCCAGCAGTTTTCGGGCCTCGCCGTATGGCTACACCTTC. Translated, it gives CASSFRASPYGYTF.

CDR3 loop: CASSGQLNSPLHF. CDR3 nucleotides: TGTGCCAGCAGTGGCCAGCTTAATTCACCCCTCCACTTT. V is TRBV2 and J is TRBJ1-6; D is unresolved. V was clipped by 4 bases and J by 6 bases, with 7 bases between them. CDR1 and CDR2 from the germline V gene are SNHLY and FYNNEI. This CDR3 is 13 amino acids long.

There are a few counts of this clone. This chain links TRBV14 with TRBJ1-3, with D perhaps TRBD1 (6 bases). CDR3 length: 16 residues. The germline V gene encodes CDR1 SGHDN and CDR2 FVKESK. V lost 2 bases to trimming and J lost 1 base, with 12 bases between them. The CDR3, as DNA: TGTGCCAGCAGCCAATTGGGGACAAGATCTGGAAACACCATATATTTT. This codes for CASSQLGTRSGNTIYF.

This sequence joins TRBV23-1 and TRBJ1-2; a weak D match, TRBD1 (6 bases). TRBV23-1 is sorted into the ORF group, with uncertain function. This CDR3 is 11 amino acids long. V lost 9 bases and J lost 13, with 18 bases in between. The CDR3 here is CARARQAAGTF. The DNA of the CDR3 is TGCGCCAGAGCGCGACAGGCGGCAGGCACCTTC.

The chain links TRBV25-1 to TRBJ1-4, with 7 nucleotides matching TRBD1. The ends lost 7 bases at V and 3 bases at J; junction bases unmatched: 8. The length of the CDR3 is 15 residues. The V gene's germline CDR1 is MGHDK and CDR2 SYGVNS. The CDR3 bases are TGTGCCAGCACCCTCTCCGGGACAGCTAATGAAAAACTGTTTTTT. It translates to CASTLSGTANEKLFF.

There are a few counts of this clone. The CDR3 DNA reads TGCAGCGTTCTAGGGGACAGGGCGGAGACCCAGTACTTC. Protein sequence: CSVLGDRAETQYF. The chain has TRBV29-1 and TRBJ2-5; 9 nucleotides align to TRBD1. CDR3 length: 13 residues. Germline CDR1 reads SQVTM; CDR2 reads ANQGSEA. With V trimmed by 5 bases and J by 5 bases, 6 bases remained unmatched.

The CDR3 DNA follows: TGTGCCAGTAGTGTCCAAGGGGCGCCCCAGCATTTT. It yields the protein CASSVQGAPQHF. The chain uses TRBV19 and TRBJ1-5; TRBD1 might be the D (5 bases). V was trimmed by 5 bases and J by 9 bases, leaving 11 bases between them. Germline values: CDR1 LNHDA, CDR2 SQIVND (reference sequence). There are 12 residues in the CDR3.

This chain uses TRBV7-2 with TRBJ1-2; 7 bases match TRBD1. V lost 0 bases, J lost 6 bases, and 4 bases stayed unmatched. The CDR3 loop spans 14 amino acids. Germline V gene sequence: CDR1 SGHTA, CDR2 FQGNSA. The CDR3 is CASSLAGQVDGYTF. The CDR3, as DNA: TGTGCCAGCAGCTTAGCAGGACAGGTGGATGGCTACACCTTC. The full variable domain, with the rest looked up from reference TRBV7-2 and TRBJ1-2, is GAGVSQSPSNKVTEKGKDVELRCDPISGHTALYWYRQSLGQGLEFLIYFQGNSAPDKSGLPSDRFSAERTGGSVSTLTIQRTQQEDSAVYLCASSLAGQVDGYTFGSGTRLTVV.

This sequence joins TRBV10-3 and TRBJ1-2, with 8 bases aligning to TRBD1. The CDR3 covers 14 residues. The germline V gene encodes CDR1 ENHRY and CDR2 SYGVKD. Trimming at V came to 7 bases and at J to 0 bases, leaving 4 bases not matched to a gene. CDR3 amino acids: CAIKGQESNYGYTF. The DNA for the CDR3 is TGTGCCATCAAGGGACAGGAATCTAACTATGGCTACACCTTC.